This T cell receptor beta chain was recorded in a study of T cell responses to AZD1222 COVID-19 vaccine. Produced via immunoSEQ multiplex PCR; TCRdb's table is partial and in-frame only. The sample lists approximately 60,000 clones; roughly 70% were seen once. This clone occurred a few times. This clonotype was sampled from an adult in good health. The sample here was peripheral blood, taken on day 0 of AZD1222 vaccination.

CDR3 sequence reads: CASSSGRGRAVAAFF. Here the CDR3 DNA reads TGTGCCAGCAGTTCTGGGAGGGGCCGGGCCGTCGCAGCTTTCTTT. The rearrangement joins TRBV6-6 to TRBJ1-1, with D tentatively TRBD1 (5 bases). Germline V gene lookup returns CDR1 MNHNY and CDR2 SVGAGI (reference sequence). CDR3 length: 15 amino acids. With 4 bases removed from V and 10 bases from J, the gap between germline ends came to 22 bases.